This TCR beta chain derives from a study of kidney transplant recipient with SARS-CoV-2 infection. TCRdb reanalysed the reads using MiXCR and keeps one entry per CDR3 protein. The table lists about 240,000 distinct CDR3 sequences, around 28% of them singletons, with more than 6.5% in the top ten. The germline V gene has CDR1 LNHDA and CDR2 SQIVND (reference sequence). CDR3 length: 16 residues. Trimming stripped 7 bases from V and 1 base from J, with 17 bases between. This clonotype was recorded at least ten times. This receptor was identified in a male patient aged 25-45 years who had COVID-19 and was a kidney transplant recipient. Some of these T cells may belong to the graft donor. Specimen: a blood sample, collected at baseline and on day 111 from a kidney transplant recipient. The chain combines TRBV19 with TRBJ2-1; maybe TRBD2 (6 bases). CDR3 sequence: CASTGTGTRSYNEQFF. The CDR3 nucleotides read TGTGCCAGTACTGGGACCGGGACTCGGTCCTACAATGAGCAGTTCTTC.